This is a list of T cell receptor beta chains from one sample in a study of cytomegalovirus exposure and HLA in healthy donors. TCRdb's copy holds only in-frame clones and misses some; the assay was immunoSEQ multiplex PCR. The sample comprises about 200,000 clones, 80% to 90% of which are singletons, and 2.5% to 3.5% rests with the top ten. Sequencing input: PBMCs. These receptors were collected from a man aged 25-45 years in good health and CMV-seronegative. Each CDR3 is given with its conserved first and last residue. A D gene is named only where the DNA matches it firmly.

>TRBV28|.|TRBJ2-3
CASSTRGAMDTQYF
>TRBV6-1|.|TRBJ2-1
CASRRPGISYNEQFF
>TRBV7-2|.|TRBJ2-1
CASSLEVGSSYNEQFF
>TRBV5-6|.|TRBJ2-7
CASSFSGVRLTYEQYF
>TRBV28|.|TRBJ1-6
CASSLTGFSSYNSPLHF
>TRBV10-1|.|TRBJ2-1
CASSEGGPINEQFF
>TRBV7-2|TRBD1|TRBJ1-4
CASSPGQGWGKLFF
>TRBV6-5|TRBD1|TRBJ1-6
CASRAQGANSPLHF
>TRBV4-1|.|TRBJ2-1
CASGVHDEQFF
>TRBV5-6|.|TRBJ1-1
CASSFVGETGSNTEAFF
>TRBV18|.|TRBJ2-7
CASSLAAGEQYF
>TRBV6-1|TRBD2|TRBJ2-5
CASSEYLAGGDETQYF
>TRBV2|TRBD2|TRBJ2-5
CASSAIGGGGLETQYF
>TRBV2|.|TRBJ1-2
CASSAGQKVGGYTF
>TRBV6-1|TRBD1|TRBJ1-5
CASSTNRGVNQPQHF
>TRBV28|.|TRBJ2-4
CASESGSRRIQYF
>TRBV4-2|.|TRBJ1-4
CASSQEAGPNEKLFF
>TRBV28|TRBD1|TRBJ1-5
CASSPLGQGVSNQPQHF